This T cell receptor beta chain emerged from a study of post-analysis software for immune sequencing data. Prepared TCR beta cDNA libraries contained unique molecular identifiers. From around 1 to 10 million T cells, 450,000 to 550,000 cDNA molecules were obtained. One entry per CDR3 protein, called by TCRdb with MiXCR from the PCR reads. The repertoire holds approximately 350,000 distinct CDR3 sequences, with less than 40% as singletons. In germline, CDR1 is SGDLS, CDR2 YYNGEE. The ends lost 0 bases at V and 6 bases at J; junction bases unmatched: 3. This CDR3 region has 14 residues. A few counts support this clonotype. Its antigen is currently unknown. Broader study findings: In patients, about 5 TRBV segments were more frequent than in controls, with TRBV5-6, TRBV5-1 and TRBV20-1 among them. When compared against controls, multiple sclerosis patients showed significantly lower normalized Chao1 diversity.

This chain links TRBV9 with TRBJ1-1; 9 bases are a match to TRBD1. This receptor was taken from a girl aged 10-17 years with multiple sclerosis. The sample was blood. CDR3 sequence reads: CASSVEGQGSEAFF. In DNA, the CDR3 is TGTGCCAGCAGCGTAGAGGGACAGGGCTCTGAAGCTTTCTTT.